Listed here are 7 T cell receptor beta chains from one sample, sequenced in a study of T cells expressing NK-cell markers. TCRdb processed the 5' RACE reads again and assigns one entry to each CDR3 protein, with no DNA. Its clone listing holds 300,000 to 500,000 distinct CDR3 sequences. Sequenced input: blood T cells: a sorted CD56 or NKG2C T cell subset, CD4+ or CD8+ T cells, or bulk PBMC T cells (not recorded which). These receptors all come from a woman aged 50 to 60 in good health.

The V gene is TRBV18, the J gene TRBJ2-3; TCRdb gives TRBD2 as the D gene, but with no DNA this cannot be confirmed. The CDR3 runs 15 residues. Germline CDR1 is KGHSH and CDR2 is LQKENI. The CDR3 loop reads CASSPLAEYTDTQYF.

The V gene is TRBV4-1, the J gene TRBJ2-2. Looked up from germline, CDR1 is MGHRA and CDR2 is YSYEKL. There are 16 residues in the CDR3. CDR3 sequence reads: CASSSRVRANTGELFF.

The rearrangement links TRBV12-3 or TRBV12-4 to TRBJ1-2; the D call from TCRdb, TRBD1, cannot be confirmed without DNA. The CDR3 runs to 12 residues. The CDR3 region is CASSGQGWGYTF.

The V and J genes are TRBV3-1 and TRBJ2-7. The CDR3 sequence is 13 residues long. The germline V gene encodes CDR1 LGHDT and CDR2 YNNKEL (reference sequence). This CDR3 is CASSQALSYEQYF.

This chain uses TRBV5-1 with TRBJ1-4; TCRdb calls TRBD1, which cannot be checked without DNA. This CDR3 region has 16 residues. The germline V gene has CDR1 SGHRS and CDR2 YFSETQ. CDR3: CASSLTGTATNEKLFF.

The rearrangement uses TRBV15 and TRBJ1-1; TCRdb's D gene call, TRBD1, goes unchecked for lack of DNA. This CDR3 is 13 amino acids long. Germline V gene sequence: CDR1 LNHNV, CDR2 YYDKDF (reference sequence). Here the CDR3 reads CATTWGADTEAFF.

The chain is built from TRBV7-7 and TRBJ2-5; without DNA, the TCRdb call of TRBD2 cannot be checked. Per germline, CDR1 SSHAT and CDR2 FNYEAQ (reference sequence). The CDR3 is 18 amino acids. CDR3 amino acids: CASSLPRATSQTWGTQYF.